The clone carrying this T cell receptor (beta chain) was found a few times. Its antigen is as yet unknown. Clones were read by immunoSEQ multiplex PCR, and TCRdb kept only the in-frame ones, dropping some. The table includes approximately 51,000 clones, about 74% detected once. This sample was included in a study of memory CD4+ T cells and cytomegalovirus serostatus. Single viable CD3+CD4+CD8-CD45RO+ cells were sorted as the memory CD4+ T cells. This CDR3 is built from 15 residues. Germline V gives CDR1 MNHNS, CDR2 SASEGT. The V gene lost 1 base and the J gene lost 2 bases, with 9 bases spanning the gap. General observations from the study: Median bootstrapped AUC for CMV status was about 0.94 originally, just under 0.93 US-trained. CD4+ memory repertoires contained 67 of 164 reported CMV TCRbeta sequences.

The clonotype originates from an adult in good health and CMV-seropositive. The sample was memory CD4+ T cells from blood. V is TRBV6-1 and J is TRBJ2-4; D remains ambiguous. DNA of the CDR3: TGTGCCAGCAGTGAAGTTGAGGAATCCAAAAACATTCAGTACTTC. Amino acids: CASSEVEESKNIQYF.